A selection of T cell receptor beta chains follows, all from one sample in a study of a mutant IDH1 vaccine in newly diagnosed glioma. Sequencing used immunoSEQ multiplex PCR; TCRdb keeps in-frame clones, though not all of them. The sample includes tens of thousands of clones, 80% to 90% seen only once; the top ten take 2.9%. Source: PBMCs, taken from a glioma patient treated with radiotherapy, temozolomide or both. The receptor source for this set is a man aged 25-45 years with glioma. Each CDR3 is given without its conserved first and last residue. The order of the fields is clone size, V gene, CDR3 protein. Size tells how often a clone was seen (once, few, many) or the class of an expanded clone, and some rows leave it out.

>.|TRBV28
ASSLDGANQPQH
>.|TRBV18
ASSPPGGRNYGYT
>once|TRBV5-1
ASSLVGHRAQETQY
>.|TRBV4-1
ASSQDAPSPPRGAF
>.|TRBV29-1
SVAGLAGGRQETQY
>.|TRBV5-1
ASSLGSGNTEAF
>once|TRBV2
AIRDRRSTDTQY
>.|TRBV30
AWRLESYEQY
>.|TRBV4-1
ASSQGWTDTDTQY
>.|TRBV21-1
ASSKGHERPYGYT
>.|TRBV5-8
ASSLAVIRGSNEQF
>.|TRBV7-6
ASSLSGFSYEQY
>.|TRBV5-4
ASSLQGGTNEKLF
>.|TRBV27
ASRQGNTDTQY
>.|TRBV7-8
ASSLLMTDVT
>.|TRBV7-8
ASSARAGGINTEAF
>once|TRBV15
ATSRATRVGYT
>.|TRBV7-8
ASSPDGDQPQH
>.|TRBV13
ASSSGQGVPQGYGYT
>.|TRBV2
ASSGPTSGGYQETQY
>.|TRBV6-1
ASSATPLDEQF
>.|TRBV6-1
AITGSGNTIY
>.|TRBV19
ASRYRGGTDTQY
>.|TRBV19
ASTLNEGNQPQH
>.|TRBV7-2
ASSFSGGKSYEQY
>.|TRBV27
ASSFDVVGAKNSPLH
>.|TRBV5-1
ASSPKDTSGGPSTDTQY
>.|TRBV7-2
ASSLYVTGQGANEQF
>.|TRBV19
ASSIYRDRDSNQPQH
>few|TRBV6-1
ASSDRLAGSYEQY
>.|TRBV6-1
ASSAYSQRD
>.|TRBV29-1
SVAPGTSASEQY
>.|TRBV5-1
ASSPGVRGYNEQF
>.|TRBV14
ASSQGDRGFQETQY
>.|TRBV19
ASSIEREPYNEQF
>.|TRBV6-1
ASRPQGTGNTIY
>few|TRBV6-6
ASSYRAQNGNQPQH
>.|TRBV28
ASSWGQGWNEQF
>few|TRBV5-1
ASSLAGIGTDTQY
>.|TRBV4-1
ASSQGQFESGNEQF
>.|TRBV6-1
ASSETASDTGELF
>once|TRBV5-4
ASSLDQFQETQY
>.|TRBV6-5
ASSPTGILGNIQY
>.|TRBV5-4
ASSLDGRVIYGYT
>.|TRBV27
ASSLSGIWRMNQPQH
>.|TRBV19
ASKNGGAPTEQY
>.|TRBV7-8
ASSPRPRGAGTGELF
>.|TRBV29-1
SASDTGTSGEAF
>.|TRBV5-5
ASSSPGQGNSPLH
>few|TRBV9
ASTRGTANQPQH
>.|TRBV5-4
ASSVQGGSYEQY
>.|TRBV19
ASSIHRRKAF
>.|TRBV5-3
ARKSGDTEAF
>.|TRBV4-2
ASSQDRVAKNIQY